This entry features one T cell receptor (beta chain) sequence. Antigen unknown. These data belong to a study of cytomegalovirus exposure and HLA in healthy donors. General study results and limits: In a later analysis, an Asian-associated ancestry cluster reportedly showed fewer N-insertions than the approximately 700-donor mean. The study recorded 164 TCR beta chains that were cytomegalovirus-associated. Later on, a genetic analysis was performed. It linked a missense variant in DCLRE1C with V- and J-gene trimming of TCR beta.

The germline V gene encodes CDR1 SGHAT and CDR2 FQNNGV. The CDR3 length is 16 residues. Trimming cost V 6 bases and J 1 base; bases outside gene matches: 7. Amplification used 60 Vbeta primers and 13 Jbeta primers. Original data processing: The authors later counted about 80 million unique TCR beta chains, roughly 10 million of them shared. The protocol was immunoSEQ multiplex PCR, while the TCRdb copy is restricted to in-frame clones and leaves out a portion. V and J calls and clone size follow that table, whereas D and trimming were derived from the DNA. The sample yields 150,000 to 200,000 clones, approximately 78% seen once.

The sequence was collected from a woman between 50 and 59 years old in good health and CMV-seropositive. V gene TRBV11-2 combines with J gene TRBJ2-2; 8 nucleotides line up with TRBD1. Input material: PBMCs. This CDR3 is CASRRSGTGNTGELFF. The CDR3 region has the DNA TGTGCCAGCAGACGTTCCGGGACAGGGAACACCGGGGAGCTGTTTTTT.